A selection of T cell receptor beta chains follows, all from one sample in a study of T cells in lung cancer brain metastases. Clones were read by immunoSEQ multiplex PCR, and TCRdb kept only the in-frame ones, dropping some. Among under 5,000 clones listed, about 85% were seen once. Material: tumor tissue from the primary lung tumor. These receptors came from a woman aged 50 to 60 with non-small cell lung cancer. The CDR3 runs from the conserved cysteine through the conserved F or W. A D gene is named only where the DNA matches it firmly. Size is stated for part of the rows, as once, few or many counts, or as a class when the clone is expanded.

clone size: -
D gene: -
J gene: TRBJ2-6
V gene: TRBV4-1
CDR3 protein: CASSQDFYLANVLTF
CDR3 DNA: TGCGCCAGCAGCCAAGATTTTTACTTAGCCAACGTCCTGACTTTC

clone size: -
D gene: -
J gene: TRBJ1-1
V gene: TRBV18
CDR3 protein: CASSPPGGFNTEAFF
CDR3 DNA: TGTGCCAGCTCACCACCGGGGGGATTTAACACTGAAGCTTTCTTT

clone size: -
D gene: -
J gene: TRBJ1-1
V gene: TRBV9
CDR3 protein: CASSVGGPNTEAFF
CDR3 DNA: TGTGCCAGCAGCGTAGGAGGTCCGAACACTGAAGCTTTCTTT

clone size: -
D gene: -
J gene: TRBJ1-1
V gene: TRBV5-6
CDR3 protein: CASSLIPTPLNTEAFF
CDR3 DNA: TGTGCCAGCAGCTTGATCCCTACACCTCTGAACACTGAAGCTTTCTTT

clone size: -
D gene: -
J gene: TRBJ2-5
V gene: TRBV6-5
CDR3 protein: CASRVGEETQYF
CDR3 DNA: TGTGCCAGCAGAGTAGGAGAAGAGACCCAGTACTTC

clone size: -
D gene: -
J gene: TRBJ1-1
V gene: TRBV5-1
CDR3 protein: CASSKSGIRDRDTEAFF
CDR3 DNA: TGCGCCAGCAGCAAGAGCGGGATCCGGGACCGGGACACTGAAGCTTTCTTT

clone size: once
D gene: -
J gene: TRBJ1-1
V gene: TRBV14
CDR3 protein: CASSQTTATEAFF
CDR3 DNA: TGTGCCAGCAGCCAAACGACAGCCACTGAAGCTTTCTTT

clone size: -
D gene: -
J gene: TRBJ2-3
V gene: TRBV4-2
CDR3 protein: CASSPSSFGTDTQYF
CDR3 DNA: TGTGCCAGCAGCCCCTCTAGCTTCGGCACAGATACGCAGTATTTT

clone size: once
D gene: TRBD1
J gene: TRBJ1-2
V gene: TRBV11-3
CDR3 protein: CASSQQGANGYTF
CDR3 DNA: TGTGCCAGCAGCCAACAGGGGGCGAATGGCTACACCTTC

clone size: -
D gene: -
J gene: TRBJ2-3
V gene: TRBV27
CDR3 protein: CASSIEGLLTDTQYF
CDR3 DNA: TGTGCCAGCAGTATCGAGGGCCTGTTGACAGATACGCAGTATTTT

clone size: -
D gene: -
J gene: TRBJ1-2
V gene: TRBV6-1
CDR3 protein: CASSERGNYGYTF
CDR3 DNA: TGTGCCAGCAGTGAACGAGGGAACTATGGCTACACCTTC

clone size: -
D gene: TRBD2
J gene: TRBJ2-3
V gene: TRBV19
CDR3 protein: CATSPTSGSPDTQYF
CDR3 DNA: TGTGCCACGAGCCCGACTAGCGGGAGTCCAGATACGCAGTATTTT

clone size: few
D gene: -
J gene: TRBJ2-5
V gene: TRBV7-9
CDR3 protein: CASSFNRRDAQYF
CDR3 DNA: TGTGCCAGCAGTTTTAACCGAAGAGATGCCCAGTACTTC

clone size: once
D gene: -
J gene: TRBJ1-2
V gene: TRBV29-1
CDR3 protein: CSVPVGGYGYTF
CDR3 DNA: TGCAGCGTCCCAGTCGGAGGCTATGGCTACACCTTC

clone size: -
D gene: -
J gene: TRBJ1-1
V gene: TRBV11-3
CDR3 protein: CASSGMGDTEAFF
CDR3 DNA: TGTGCCAGCAGTGGAATGGGAGACACTGAAGCTTTCTTT

clone size: -
D gene: -
J gene: TRBJ1-1
V gene: TRBV6-6
CDR3 protein: CASSDGQNTEAFF
CDR3 DNA: TGTGCCAGTTCGGATGGCCAGAACACTGAAGCTTTCTTT